The 17 T cell receptor beta chains below were found in one sample sequenced in a study of blood T cell repertoires in COVID-19. Assay: immunoSEQ multiplex PCR; the TCRdb copy retains only in-frame clones and omits some. This sample has fewer than 500,000 clones, with around 90% found just once. Sequenced material: peripheral blood. These receptors all stem from a man aged 18 to 30 with COVID-19, enrolled during active disease.

The chain links TRBV7-8 to TRBJ1-2; D is undetermined. With 1 base removed from V and 3 bases from J, the gap between germline ends came to 12 bases. Looked up from germline, CDR1 is SGHVS and CDR2 is FQNEAQ. This CDR3 spans 15 amino acids. Here the CDR3 reads CASSLVAGLDYGYTF. The CDR3 DNA reads as TGTGCCAGCAGCTTAGTTGCGGGATTGGACTATGGCTACACCTTC. Together with reference TRBV7-8 and TRBJ1-2, the CDR3 gives the full variable domain: GAGVSQSPRYKVAKRGQDVALRCDPISGHVSLFWYQQALGQGPEFLTYFQNEAQLDKSGLPSDRFFAERPEGSVSTLKIQRTQQEDSAVYLCASSLVAGLDYGYTFGSGTRLTVV.

The J gene is TRBJ1-2, the V gene TRBV29-1; D is perhaps TRBD1 (5 bases). Germline-derived CDR1 and CDR2 are SQVTM and ANQGSEA. This CDR3 spans 13 amino acids. Trimming stripped 3 bases from V and 6 bases from J, with 14 bases between. CDR3 residues: CSVDQRKGDGYTF. CDR3 DNA sequence: TGCAGCGTTGACCAACGAAAAGGGGATGGCTACACCTTC.

This clone was observed a single time. This chain uses TRBV19 with TRBJ2-2, with 9 bases that match TRBD1. The trim removed 8 bases at V and 6 bases at J, leaving 7 bases unmatched. The CDR3 spans 14 residues. Germline V CDR1 and CDR2: LNHDA, SQIVND (reference sequence). The DNA of the CDR3 is TGTGCCAGTCAAGGACAGGGGTCATCCGGGGAGCTGTTTTTT. It encodes CASQGQGSSGELFF. The complete variable domain, with remaining parts taken from reference TRBV19 and TRBJ2-2, reads DGGITQSPKYLFRKEGQNVTLSCEQNLNHDAMYWYRQDPGQGLRLIYYSQIVNDFQKGDIAEGYSVSREKKESFPLTVTSAQKNPTAFYLCASQGQGSSGELFFGEGSRLTVL.

J is TRBJ2-7 and V is TRBV3-1 (or the pseudogene TRBV3-2); D perhaps matches TRBD1 (5 bases). The CDR3 sequence is 11 residues long. CDR1 is LGHDT, CDR2 YNNKEL, per germline (reference sequence). Trimming took off 4 bases at V and 5 bases at J, with 6 bases between the two ends. The CDR3 here is CASSPGNEQYF. The CDR3 DNA reads TGTGCCAGCAGCCCAGGGAACGAGCAGTACTTC.

This sequence joins TRBV24-1 and TRBJ2-3; a weak D match, TRBD1 (5 bases). CDR3 size: 15 residues. The ends were cut back, 3 bases at V and 1 base at J, with 10 bases in the middle. Germline CDR1 is KGHDR and CDR2 is SFDVKD. The CDR3 is CATSDPGSGTDTQYF. DNA of the CDR3: TGTGCCACCAGTGATCCAGGGTCTGGCACAGATACGCAGTATTTT.

This rearrangement joins TRBV23-1 to TRBJ2-7; D ambiguous. TRBV23-1 belongs to the ORF category, with a function that is uncertain. The CDR3 is 8 amino acids. This CDR3 reads CASSLNQV. CDR3 in DNA: TGCGCCAGCAGTCTAAATCAGGTC.

The chain carries TRBV7-6 and TRBJ1-3, with TRBD1 matching 7 bases. CDR1 is SGHVS, CDR2 FNYEAQ, per germline. The CDR3 has 18 residues. Germline trimming cut 5 bases from V and 0 bases from J; bases unmatched to any gene: 13. CDR3: CASSKDRDRSNSGNTIYF. The DNA for the CDR3 is TGTGCCAGCAGCAAGGACCGGGACAGAAGCAACTCTGGAAACACCATATATTTT.

The rearrangement links TRBV5-4 to TRBJ2-2; 11 bases fit TRBD2. Germline lookup yields CDR1 SGHNT and CDR2 YYREEE (reference sequence). V shed 1 base and J 5 bases; nucleotides not matched to a gene: 4. This CDR3 is 16 amino acids long. The CDR3 nucleotides are TGTGCCAGCAGCTTGCGTAGCGGGGGGGCAACCGGGGAGCTGTTTTTT. It yields the protein CASSLRSGGATGELFF.

The V and J genes are TRBV5-1 and TRBJ2-1; D gene uncertain. V was shortened by 1 base and J by 8 bases, with 7 bases between the two germline ends. Germline lookup yields CDR1 SGHRS and CDR2 YFSETQ. This CDR3 region has 12 residues. The CDR3 reads CASSLSVYEQFF. The CDR3 coding sequence is TGCGCCAGCAGCTTGTCCGTGTATGAGCAGTTCTTC.

The chain uses TRBV19 and TRBJ1-2; weak D call: TRBD1 (5 bases). With 5 bases removed from V and 8 bases from J, the gap between germline ends came to 21 bases. Looked up from germline, CDR1 is LNHDA and CDR2 is SQIVND (reference sequence). CDR3 length: 15 residues. The CDR3 sequence is CASSQLGQGEGGYTF. The CDR3 DNA is TGTGCCAGTAGTCAGCTCGGGCAGGGCGAAGGAGGCTACACCTTC.

This chain uses TRBV7-6 with TRBJ2-3; 8 bases are a match to TRBD2. With V trimmed by 2 bases and J by 4 bases, 5 bases remained unmatched. Germline V CDR1 and CDR2: SGHVS, FNYEAQ. This CDR3 has 15 amino acids. The DNA for the CDR3 is TGTGCCAGCAGCTTAACGGGAGGGTGGCCAGATACGCAGTATTTT. Its protein product is CASSLTGGWPDTQYF.

CDR3 loop: CASRTGVGSGNTIYF. In DNA form, the CDR3 reads TGTGCCAGCAGGACAGGGGTGGGATCTGGAAACACCATATATTTT. V and J are TRBV2 and TRBJ1-3; 8 bases fit TRBD1. The CDR3 runs to 15 residues. V lost 6 bases and J lost 1; bases outside the gene matches: 5. Germline V lookup: CDR1 SNHLY, CDR2 FYNNEI.

The CDR3 sequence is CASSSIGQDSLYGYTF. The CDR3 nucleotides read TGTGCCAGCAGTTCCATTGGTCAGGACAGTTTATATGGCTACACCTTC. The chain is built from TRBV27 and TRBJ1-2, with D possibly matching TRBD1 (6 bases). Germline assignment: CDR1 MNHEY and CDR2 SMNVEV (reference sequence). Trimming shortened V by 4 bases and J by 5 bases, and 20 bases separated the two germline ends. The CDR3 covers 16 residues.

The rearrangement links TRBV5-4 to TRBJ2-7, with D possibly matching TRBD1 (7 bases). V was pared by 1 base and J by 2 bases, with 10 bases between. CDR1 and CDR2 from the germline V gene are SGHNT and YYREEE (reference sequence). The CDR3 has 14 amino acids. The CDR3 DNA reads TGTGCCAGCAGCTTGCAGGGGGGACCCTACGAGCAGTACTTC. Its protein product is CASSLQGGPYEQYF.

This clone was found once. The chain employs TRBV9 and TRBJ2-3; 14 bases map to TRBD2. Trimming at V came to 3 bases and at J to 2 bases, leaving 5 bases not matched to a gene. CDR1 is SGDLS and CDR2 is YYNGEE in the germline V gene. The CDR3 length is 17 residues. The DNA for the CDR3 is TGTGCCAGCAGCGCCCGGGGACTAGCGGGAGCCACAGATACGCAGTATTTT. Encoded protein: CASSARGLAGATDTQYF.

This chain connects TRBV29-1 to TRBJ1-5, with a weak D call TRBD1 (6 bases). Germline V gives CDR1 SQVTM, CDR2 ANQGSEA. The CDR3 loop spans 13 amino acids. V lost 4 bases, J lost 1 base, and 8 bases lay in between. The CDR3 loop is CSVGDRSNQPQHF. The CDR3 region has the DNA TGCAGCGTTGGCGACAGGAGCAATCAGCCCCAGCATTTT.

V is TRBV29-1 and J is TRBJ1-2; 9 nucleotides line up with TRBD1. In germline, CDR1 is SQVTM, CDR2 ANQGSEA. Trimming took 3 bases from V and 2 from J; bases not matched to a gene: 1. This CDR3 is built from 13 residues. This CDR3 is CSVEGTGNYGYTF. The CDR3 bases are TGCAGCGTTGAGGGGACAGGGAACTATGGCTACACCTTC.